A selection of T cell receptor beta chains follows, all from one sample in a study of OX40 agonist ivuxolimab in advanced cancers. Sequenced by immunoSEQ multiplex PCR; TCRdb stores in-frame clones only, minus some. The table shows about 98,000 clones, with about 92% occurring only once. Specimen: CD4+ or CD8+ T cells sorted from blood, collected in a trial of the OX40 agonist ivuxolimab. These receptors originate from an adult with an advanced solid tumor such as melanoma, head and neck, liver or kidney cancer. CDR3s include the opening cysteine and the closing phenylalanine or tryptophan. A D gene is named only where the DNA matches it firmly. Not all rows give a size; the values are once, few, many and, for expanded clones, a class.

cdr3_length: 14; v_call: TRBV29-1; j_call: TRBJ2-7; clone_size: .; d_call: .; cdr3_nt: TGCAGCGTTCTCGACGGAAGAAGTAACCACGAGCAGTACTTC; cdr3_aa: CSVLDGRSNHEQYF
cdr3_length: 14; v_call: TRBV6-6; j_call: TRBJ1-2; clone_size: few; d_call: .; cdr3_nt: TGTGCCAGCAGTTACTCGGAGGAACACTATGGCTACACCTTC; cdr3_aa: CASSYSEEHYGYTF
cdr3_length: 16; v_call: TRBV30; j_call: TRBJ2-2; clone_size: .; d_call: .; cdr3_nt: TGTGCCTGGAGTGCCCAAAGGGGGGCGCAGGGCGGGGAGCTGTTTTTT; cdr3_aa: CAWSAQRGAQGGELFF
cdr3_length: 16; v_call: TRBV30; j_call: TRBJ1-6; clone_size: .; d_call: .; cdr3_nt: TGTGCCTGGAGTTATCTTGACAAGGGTATGGATTCACCCCTCCACTTT; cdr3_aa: CAWSYLDKGMDSPLHF
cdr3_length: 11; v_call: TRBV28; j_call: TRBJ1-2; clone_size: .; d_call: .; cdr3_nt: TGTGCCAGCAGGAGGGTACAGGTCTCCACCTTC; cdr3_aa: CASRRVQVSTF
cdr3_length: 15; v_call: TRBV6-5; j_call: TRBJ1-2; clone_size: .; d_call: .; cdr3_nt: TGTGCCAGCAGTTACGGTCGAGACAGTACCTATGGCTACACCTTC; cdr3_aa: CASSYGRDSTYGYTF
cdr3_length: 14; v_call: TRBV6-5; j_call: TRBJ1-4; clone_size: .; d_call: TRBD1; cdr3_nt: TGTGCCAGCAGCGCAAGGACAGGGGAAGAAAAACTGTTTTTT; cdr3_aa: CASSARTGEEKLFF
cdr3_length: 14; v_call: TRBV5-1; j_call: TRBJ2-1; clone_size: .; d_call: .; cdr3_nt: TGCGCCAGCAGTTGGGGGACGAATTACAATGAGCAGTTCTTC; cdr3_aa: CASSWGTNYNEQFF
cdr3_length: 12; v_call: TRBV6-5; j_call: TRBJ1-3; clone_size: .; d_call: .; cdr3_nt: TGTGCCAGCAGGAGCTCTGGAAACACCATATATTTT; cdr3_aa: CASRSSGNTIYF
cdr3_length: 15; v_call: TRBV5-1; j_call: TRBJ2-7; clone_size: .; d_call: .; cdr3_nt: TGCGCCAGCAGCTTGGTCATTGGGCAGACCTACGAGCAGTACTTC; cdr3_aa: CASSLVIGQTYEQYF
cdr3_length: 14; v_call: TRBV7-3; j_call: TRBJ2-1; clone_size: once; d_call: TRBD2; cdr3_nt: TGTGCCAGCAGCTTAGCGGGAGGGTATAATGAGCAGTTCTTC; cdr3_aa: CASSLAGGYNEQFF
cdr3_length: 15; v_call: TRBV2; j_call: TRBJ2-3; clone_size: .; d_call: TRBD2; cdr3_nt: TGTGCCAGCATGGCGGGGGGTTTTGGCACAGATACGCAGTATTTT; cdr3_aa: CASMAGGFGTDTQYF
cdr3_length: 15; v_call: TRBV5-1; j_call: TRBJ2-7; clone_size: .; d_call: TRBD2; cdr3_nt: TGTGCCAGCAGCCGAGTTGGGGCTAGCGGCTACGAGCAGTACTTC; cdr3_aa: CASSRVGASGYEQYF
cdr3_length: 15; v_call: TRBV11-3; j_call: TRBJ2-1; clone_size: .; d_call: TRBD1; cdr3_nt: TGTGCCAGCAGCCGACAGGGGGCGCGGAGCTATGAGCAGTTCTTC; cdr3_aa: CASSRQGARSYEQFF
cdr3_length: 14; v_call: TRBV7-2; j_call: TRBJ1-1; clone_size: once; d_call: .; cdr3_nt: TGTGCCAGCAGCTCAACCGGAACCTCCACTGAAGCTTTCTTT; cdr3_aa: CASSSTGTSTEAFF
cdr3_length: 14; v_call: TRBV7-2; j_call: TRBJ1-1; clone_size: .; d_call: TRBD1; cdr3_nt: TGTGCCAGCAGCACCCGGACAGGGGGTTCTGAAGCTTTCTTT; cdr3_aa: CASSTRTGGSEAFF
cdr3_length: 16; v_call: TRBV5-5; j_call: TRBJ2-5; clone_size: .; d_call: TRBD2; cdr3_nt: TGTGCCAGCAGCTTGGCTAGCGGGAGGGGAGGCGAGACCCAGTACTTC; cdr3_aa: CASSLASGRGGETQYF
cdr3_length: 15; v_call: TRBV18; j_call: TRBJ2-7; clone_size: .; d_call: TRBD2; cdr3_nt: TGTGCCAGCTCACGTGGACTAGCGGGGGGGTACGAGCAGTACTTC; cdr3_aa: CASSRGLAGGYEQYF
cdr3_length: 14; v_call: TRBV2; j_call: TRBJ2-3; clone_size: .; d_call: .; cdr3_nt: TGTGCCAGCAGTTACACCGGCACCACAGATACGCAGTATTTT; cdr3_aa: CASSYTGTTDTQYF
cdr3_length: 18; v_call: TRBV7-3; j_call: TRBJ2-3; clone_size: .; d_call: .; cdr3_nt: TGTGCCAGCAGCCCGGGGAGGCACGGGTTCCTTATCGAAGATACGCAGTATTTT; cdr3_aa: CASSPGRHGFLIEDTQYF
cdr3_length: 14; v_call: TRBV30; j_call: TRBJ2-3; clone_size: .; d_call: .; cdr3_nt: TGTGCCTGGAGTGTTTCCAGGTGGGCAGATACGCAGTATTTT; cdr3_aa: CAWSVSRWADTQYF
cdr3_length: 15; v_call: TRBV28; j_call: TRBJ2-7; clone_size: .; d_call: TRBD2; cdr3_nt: TGTGCCAGCACCGGGTCGGCCGGGACTAACTACGAGCAGTACTTC; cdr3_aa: CASTGSAGTNYEQYF
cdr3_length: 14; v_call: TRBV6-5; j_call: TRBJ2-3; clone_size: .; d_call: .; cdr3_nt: TGTGCCAGCAGTCGGTCCGACCTCACAGATACGCAGTATTTT; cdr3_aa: CASSRSDLTDTQYF
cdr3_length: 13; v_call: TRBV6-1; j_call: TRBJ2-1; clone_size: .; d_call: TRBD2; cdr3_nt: TGTGCCAGCAACACTAGCGGCTACAATGAGCAGTTCTTC; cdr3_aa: CASNTSGYNEQFF
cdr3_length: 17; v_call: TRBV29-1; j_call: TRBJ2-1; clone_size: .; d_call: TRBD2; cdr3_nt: TGCAGCGTTGAGGGAAGGGCTAGCGGGCCCCCTTACAATGAGCAGTTCTTC; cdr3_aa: CSVEGRASGPPYNEQFF
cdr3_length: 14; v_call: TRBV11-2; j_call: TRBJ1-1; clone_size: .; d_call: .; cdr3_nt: TGTGCCAGCAGCTTAGTTTTCGATGGGACTGAAGCTTTCTTT; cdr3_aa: CASSLVFDGTEAFF
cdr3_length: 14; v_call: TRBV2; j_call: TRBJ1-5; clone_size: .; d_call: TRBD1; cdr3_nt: TGTGCCAGCAGGGACAGGGGGCTAGAGCAGCCCCAGCATTTT; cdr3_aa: CASRDRGLEQPQHF
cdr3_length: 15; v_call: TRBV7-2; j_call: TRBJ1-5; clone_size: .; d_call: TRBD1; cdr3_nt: TGTGCCAGCAGCCCCAGGGGGGGCGGTCATCAGCCCCAGCATTTT; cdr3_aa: CASSPRGGGHQPQHF
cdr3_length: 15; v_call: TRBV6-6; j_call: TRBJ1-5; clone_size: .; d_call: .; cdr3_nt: TGTGCCAGCAGTTCAGAGGACCGAGGTCGTCAGCCCCAGCATTTT; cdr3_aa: CASSSEDRGRQPQHF
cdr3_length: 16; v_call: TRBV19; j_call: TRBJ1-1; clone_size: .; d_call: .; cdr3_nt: TGTGCCAGTAGTATCCGTATCGGGGACGGGAACACTGAAGCTTTCTTT; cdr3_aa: CASSIRIGDGNTEAFF
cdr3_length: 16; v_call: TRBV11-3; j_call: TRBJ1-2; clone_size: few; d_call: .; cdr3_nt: TGTGCCAGCAGCCGCGGGGGCGCTTCCGGAAACTATGGCTACACCTTC; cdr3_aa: CASSRGGASGNYGYTF
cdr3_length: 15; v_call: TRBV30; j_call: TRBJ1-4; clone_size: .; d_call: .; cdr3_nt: TGTGCCTGGAGCATAGCGGGGTCTAATGATGAAAAACTGTTTTTT; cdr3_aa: CAWSIAGSNDEKLFF
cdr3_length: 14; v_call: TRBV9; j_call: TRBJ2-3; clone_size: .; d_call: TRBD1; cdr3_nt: TGTGCCAGCAGCGCTAGAGGGGGCGCAGATACGCAGTATTTT; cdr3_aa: CASSARGGADTQYF
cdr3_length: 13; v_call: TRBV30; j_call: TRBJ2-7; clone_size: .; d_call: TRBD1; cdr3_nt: TGTGCCTGGAGTGGGACAGGATCCTACGAGCAGTACTTC; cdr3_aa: CAWSGTGSYEQYF
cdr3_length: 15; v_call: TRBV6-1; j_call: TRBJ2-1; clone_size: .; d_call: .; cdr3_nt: TGTGCCAGCAGTGAATGGGCAGGGGCAAGCTATGAGCAGTTCTTC; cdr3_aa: CASSEWAGASYEQFF
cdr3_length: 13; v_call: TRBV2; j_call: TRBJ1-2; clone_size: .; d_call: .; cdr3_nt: TGTGCCAGCAGCGAAGGACAGTCCTATGGCTACACCTTC; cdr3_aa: CASSEGQSYGYTF
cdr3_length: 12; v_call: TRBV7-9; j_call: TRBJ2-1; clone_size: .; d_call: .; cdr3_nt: TGTGCCAGCAGCTCTGGTTCCGGTGAGCAGTTCTTC; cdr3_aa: CASSSGSGEQFF
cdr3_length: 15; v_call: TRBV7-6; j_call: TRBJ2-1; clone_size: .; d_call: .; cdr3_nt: TGTGCCAGCAGCCCTAGGGGGGGCTCCTACAATGAGCAGTTCTTC; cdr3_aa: CASSPRGGSYNEQFF
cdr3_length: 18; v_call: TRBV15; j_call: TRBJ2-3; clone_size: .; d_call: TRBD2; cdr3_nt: TGTGCCACCAGAATAACTAGCGGGACACTCTTTTACACAGATACGCAGTATTTT; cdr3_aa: CATRITSGTLFYTDTQYF
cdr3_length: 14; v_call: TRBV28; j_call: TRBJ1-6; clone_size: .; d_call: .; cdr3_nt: TGTGCCAGCAGTTTCCTTTTGAAGGATTCACCCCTCCACTTT; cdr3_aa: CASSFLLKDSPLHF
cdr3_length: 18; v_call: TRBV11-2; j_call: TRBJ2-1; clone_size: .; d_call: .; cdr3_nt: TGTGCCAGCAGCTTGGACGCTAACCGGGACTTAGGAAATAATGAGCAGTTCTTC; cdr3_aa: CASSLDANRDLGNNEQFF
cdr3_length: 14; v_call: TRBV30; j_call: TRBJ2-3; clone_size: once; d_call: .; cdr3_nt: TGTGCCTGGAGTGTAAGTTTGTCCACAGATACGCAGTATTTT; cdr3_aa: CAWSVSLSTDTQYF
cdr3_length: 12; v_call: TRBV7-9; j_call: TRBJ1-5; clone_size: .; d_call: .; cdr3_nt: TGTGCCAGCAGCTTGAGCAATCAGCCCCAGCATTTT; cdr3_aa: CASSLSNQPQHF
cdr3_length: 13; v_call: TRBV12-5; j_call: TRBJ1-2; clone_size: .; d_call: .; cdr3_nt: TGTGCTAGCAGACAGGCTGATAACTATGGCTACACCTTC; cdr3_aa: CASRQADNYGYTF
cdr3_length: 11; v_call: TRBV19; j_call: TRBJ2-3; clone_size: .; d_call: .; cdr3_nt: TGTGCCAGTAGTATCTGGGATACGCAGTATTTT; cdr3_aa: CASSIWDTQYF
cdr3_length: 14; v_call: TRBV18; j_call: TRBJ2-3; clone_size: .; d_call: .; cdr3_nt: TGTGCCAGCTCACCTGCCCTTAGCACAGATACGCAGTATTTT; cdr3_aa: CASSPALSTDTQYF
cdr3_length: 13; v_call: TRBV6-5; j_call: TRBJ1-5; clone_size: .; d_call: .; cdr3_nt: TGTGCCAGCAGTTACTCGACGGGTCAGCCCCAGCATTTT; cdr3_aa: CASSYSTGQPQHF
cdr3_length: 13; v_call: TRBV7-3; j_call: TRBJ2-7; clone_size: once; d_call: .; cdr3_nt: TGTGCCAGCAGCTTAAAGGCAGGGTACGAGCAGTACTTC; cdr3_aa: CASSLKAGYEQYF
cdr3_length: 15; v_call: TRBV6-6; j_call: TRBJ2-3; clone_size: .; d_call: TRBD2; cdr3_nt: TGTGCCAGCAGTCCTTCCGGGACTAGCGGGAGGGGGCAGTATTTT; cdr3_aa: CASSPSGTSGRGQYF
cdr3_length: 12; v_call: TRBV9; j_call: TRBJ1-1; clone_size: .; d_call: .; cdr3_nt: TGTGCCAGCAGCCCACAGTCCCCGGAAGCTTTCTTT; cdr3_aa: CASSPQSPEAFF
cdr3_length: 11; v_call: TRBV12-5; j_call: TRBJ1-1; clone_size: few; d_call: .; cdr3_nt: TGTGCTAGTGCCCTGAACACTGAAGCTTTCTTT; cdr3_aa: CASALNTEAFF
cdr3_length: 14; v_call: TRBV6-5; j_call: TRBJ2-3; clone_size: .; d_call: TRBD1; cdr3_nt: TGTGCCAGCAGTCACCCGTCAAGACAGGGGGTATTGTATTTT; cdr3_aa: CASSHPSRQGVLYF
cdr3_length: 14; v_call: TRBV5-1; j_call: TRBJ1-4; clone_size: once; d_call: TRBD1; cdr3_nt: TGCGCCAGCAGCTCAGGACAGGTACGGGAAAAACTGTTTTTT; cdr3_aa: CASSSGQVREKLFF
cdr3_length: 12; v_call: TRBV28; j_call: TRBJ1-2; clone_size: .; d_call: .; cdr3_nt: TGTGCCAGCAGTAGATTCAGGGACGGCTACACCTTC; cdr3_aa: CASSRFRDGYTF
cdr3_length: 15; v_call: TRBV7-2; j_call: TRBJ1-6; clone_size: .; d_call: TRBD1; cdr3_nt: TGTGCCAGCAGCTTAGCGGGACAGGGAAATTCACCCCTCCACTTT; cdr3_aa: CASSLAGQGNSPLHF